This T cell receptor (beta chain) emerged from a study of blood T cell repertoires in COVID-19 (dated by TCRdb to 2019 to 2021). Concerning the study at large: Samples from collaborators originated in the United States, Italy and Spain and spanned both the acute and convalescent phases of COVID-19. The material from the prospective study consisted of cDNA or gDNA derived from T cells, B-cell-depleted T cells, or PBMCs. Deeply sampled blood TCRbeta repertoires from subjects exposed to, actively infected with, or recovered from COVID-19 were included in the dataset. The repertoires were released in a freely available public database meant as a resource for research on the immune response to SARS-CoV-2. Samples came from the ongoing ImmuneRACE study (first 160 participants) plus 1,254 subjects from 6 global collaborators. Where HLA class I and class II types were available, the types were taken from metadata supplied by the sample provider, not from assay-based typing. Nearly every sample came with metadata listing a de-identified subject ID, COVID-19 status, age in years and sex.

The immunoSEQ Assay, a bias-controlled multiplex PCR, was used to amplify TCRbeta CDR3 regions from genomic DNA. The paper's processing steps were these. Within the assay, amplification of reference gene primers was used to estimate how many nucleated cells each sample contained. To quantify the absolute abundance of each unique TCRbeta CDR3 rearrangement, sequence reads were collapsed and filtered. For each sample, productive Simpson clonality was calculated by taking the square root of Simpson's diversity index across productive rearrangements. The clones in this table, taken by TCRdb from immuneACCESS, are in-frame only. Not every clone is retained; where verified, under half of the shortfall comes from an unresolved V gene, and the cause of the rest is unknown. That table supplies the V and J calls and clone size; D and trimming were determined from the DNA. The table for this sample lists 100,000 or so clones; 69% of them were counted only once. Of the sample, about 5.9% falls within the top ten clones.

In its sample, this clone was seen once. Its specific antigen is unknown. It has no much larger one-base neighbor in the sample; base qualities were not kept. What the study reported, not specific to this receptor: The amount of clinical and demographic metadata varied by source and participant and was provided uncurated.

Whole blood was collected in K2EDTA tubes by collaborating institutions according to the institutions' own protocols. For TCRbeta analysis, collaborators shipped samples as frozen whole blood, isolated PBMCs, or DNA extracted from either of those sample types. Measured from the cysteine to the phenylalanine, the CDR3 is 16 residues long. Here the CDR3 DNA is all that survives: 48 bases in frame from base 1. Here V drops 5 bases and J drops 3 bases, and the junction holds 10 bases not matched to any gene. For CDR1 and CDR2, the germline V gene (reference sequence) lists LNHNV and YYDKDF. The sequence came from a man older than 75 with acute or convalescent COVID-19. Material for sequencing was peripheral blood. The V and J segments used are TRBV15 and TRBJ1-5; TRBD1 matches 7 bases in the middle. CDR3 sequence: CATSLTQGEVNQPQHF. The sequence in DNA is TGTGCCACCAGCCTTACCCAGGGGGAGGTCAATCAGCCCCAGCATTTT.